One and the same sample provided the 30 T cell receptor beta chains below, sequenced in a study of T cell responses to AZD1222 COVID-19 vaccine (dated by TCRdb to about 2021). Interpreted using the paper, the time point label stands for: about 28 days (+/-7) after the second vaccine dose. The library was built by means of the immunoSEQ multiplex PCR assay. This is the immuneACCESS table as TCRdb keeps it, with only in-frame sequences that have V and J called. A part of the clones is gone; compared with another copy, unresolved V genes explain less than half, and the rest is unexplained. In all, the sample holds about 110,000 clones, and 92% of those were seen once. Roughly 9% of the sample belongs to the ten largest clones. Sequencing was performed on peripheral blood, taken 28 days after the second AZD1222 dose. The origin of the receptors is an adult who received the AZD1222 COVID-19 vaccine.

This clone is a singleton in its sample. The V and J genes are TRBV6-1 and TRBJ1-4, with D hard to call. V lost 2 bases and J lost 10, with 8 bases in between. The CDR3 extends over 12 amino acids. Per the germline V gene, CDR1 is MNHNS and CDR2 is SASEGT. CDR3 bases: TGTGCCAGCAGTGAATTAGGACGAAAACTGTTTTTT. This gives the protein CASSELGRKLFF.

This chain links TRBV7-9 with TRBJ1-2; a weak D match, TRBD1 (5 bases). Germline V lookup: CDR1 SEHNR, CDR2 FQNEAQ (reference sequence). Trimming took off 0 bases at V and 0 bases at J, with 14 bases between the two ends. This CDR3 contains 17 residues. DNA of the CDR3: TGTGCCAGCAGCTTAGCGCGTGACAGCCGAGCTAACTATGGCTACACCTTC. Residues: CASSLARDSRANYGYTF. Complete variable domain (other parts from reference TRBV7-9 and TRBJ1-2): DTGVSQNPRHKITKRGQNVTFRCDPISEHNRLYWYRQTLGQGPEFLTYFQNEAQLEKSRLLSDRFSAERPKGSFSTLEIQRTEQGDSAMYLCASSLARDSRANYGYTFGSGTRLTVV.

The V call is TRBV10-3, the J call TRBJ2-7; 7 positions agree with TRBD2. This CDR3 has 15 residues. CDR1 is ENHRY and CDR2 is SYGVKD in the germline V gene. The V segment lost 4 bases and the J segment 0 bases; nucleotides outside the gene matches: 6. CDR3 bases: TGTGCCATCAGTGGGTTAGCGGGTAGCTCCTACGAGCAGTACTTC. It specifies CAISGLAGSSYEQYF.

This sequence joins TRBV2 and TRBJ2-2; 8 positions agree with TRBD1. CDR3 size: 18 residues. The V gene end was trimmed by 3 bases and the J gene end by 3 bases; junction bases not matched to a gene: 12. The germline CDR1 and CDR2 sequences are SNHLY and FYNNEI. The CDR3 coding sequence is TGTGCCAGCAGTGATAGAAGCAGGGGGCGCCGGTACACCGGGGAGCTGTTTTTT. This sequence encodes CASSDRSRGRRYTGELFF.

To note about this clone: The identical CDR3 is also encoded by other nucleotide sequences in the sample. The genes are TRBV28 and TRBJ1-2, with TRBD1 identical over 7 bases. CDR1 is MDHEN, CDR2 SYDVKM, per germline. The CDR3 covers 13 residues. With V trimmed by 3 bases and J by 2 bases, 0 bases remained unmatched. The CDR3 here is CASSLGQNYGYTF. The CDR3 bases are TGTGCCAGCAGTTTGGGACAGAACTATGGCTACACCTTC.

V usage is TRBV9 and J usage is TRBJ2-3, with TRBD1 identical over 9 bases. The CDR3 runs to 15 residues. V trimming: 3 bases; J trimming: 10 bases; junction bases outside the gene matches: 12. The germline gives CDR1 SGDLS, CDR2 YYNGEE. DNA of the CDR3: TGTGCCAGCAGCGCAAGTACAGGGGGCTCCGGGGCGCAGTATTTT. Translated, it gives CASSASTGGSGAQYF.

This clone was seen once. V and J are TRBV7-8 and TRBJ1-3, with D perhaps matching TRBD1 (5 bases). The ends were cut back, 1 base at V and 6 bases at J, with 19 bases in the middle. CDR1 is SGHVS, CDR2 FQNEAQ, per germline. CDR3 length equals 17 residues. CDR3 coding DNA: TGTGCCAGCAGCTTAGTAGCTGCAGGGTCGTTCCAAAACACCATATATTTT. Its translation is CASSLVAAGSFQNTIYF. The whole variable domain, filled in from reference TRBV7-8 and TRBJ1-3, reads GAGVSQSPRYKVAKRGQDVALRCDPISGHVSLFWYQQALGQGPEFLTYFQNEAQLDKSGLPSDRFFAERPEGSVSTLKIQRTQQEDSAVYLCASSLVAAGSFQNTIYFGEGSWLTVV.

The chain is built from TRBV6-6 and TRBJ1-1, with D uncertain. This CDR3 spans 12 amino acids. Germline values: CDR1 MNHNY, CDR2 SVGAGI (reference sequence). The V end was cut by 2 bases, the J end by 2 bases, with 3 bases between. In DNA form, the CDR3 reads TGTGCCAGCAGTTACCCAAACACTGAAGCTTTCTTT. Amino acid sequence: CASSYPNTEAFF.

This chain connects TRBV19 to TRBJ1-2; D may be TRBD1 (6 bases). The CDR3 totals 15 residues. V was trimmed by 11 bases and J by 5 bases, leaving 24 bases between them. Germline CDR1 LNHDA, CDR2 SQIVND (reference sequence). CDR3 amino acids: CASQSRDKGSYGYTF. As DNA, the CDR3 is TGTGCCTCACAATCAAGGGACAAGGGATCATATGGCTACACCTTC.

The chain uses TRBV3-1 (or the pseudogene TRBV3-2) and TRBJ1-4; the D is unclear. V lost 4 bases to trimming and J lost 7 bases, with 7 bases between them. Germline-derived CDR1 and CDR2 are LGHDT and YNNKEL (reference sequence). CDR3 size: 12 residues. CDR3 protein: CASSRWGEKLFF. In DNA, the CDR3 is TGTGCCAGCAGCCGCTGGGGTGAAAAACTGTTTTTT.

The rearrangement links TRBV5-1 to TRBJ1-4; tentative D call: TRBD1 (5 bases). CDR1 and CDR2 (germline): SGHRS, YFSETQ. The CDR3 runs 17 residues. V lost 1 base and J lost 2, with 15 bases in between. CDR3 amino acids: CASSLWGSEGTNEKLFF. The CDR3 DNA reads TGCGCCAGCAGCTTGTGGGGAAGTGAGGGGACTAATGAAAAACTGTTTTTT. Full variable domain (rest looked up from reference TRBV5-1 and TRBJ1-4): KAGVTQTPRYLIKTRGQQVTLSCSPISGHRSVSWYQQTPGQGLQFLFEYFSETQRNKGNFPGRFSGRQFSNSRSEMNVSTLELGDSALYLCASSLWGSEGTNEKLFFGSGTQLSVL.

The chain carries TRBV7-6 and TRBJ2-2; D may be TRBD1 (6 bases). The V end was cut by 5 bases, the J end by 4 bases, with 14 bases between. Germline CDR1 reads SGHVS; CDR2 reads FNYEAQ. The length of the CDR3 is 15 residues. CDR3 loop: CASSPQGMGTGELFF. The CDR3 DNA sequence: TGTGCCAGCAGCCCCCAGGGGATGGGCACCGGGGAGCTGTTTTTT.

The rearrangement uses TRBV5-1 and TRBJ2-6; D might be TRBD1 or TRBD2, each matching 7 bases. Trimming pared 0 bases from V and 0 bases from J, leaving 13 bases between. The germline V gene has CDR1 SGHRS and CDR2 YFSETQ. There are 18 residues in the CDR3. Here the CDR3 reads CASSLEGRGPSGANVLTF. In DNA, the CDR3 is TGCGCCAGCAGCTTGGAAGGGAGGGGGCCCTCTGGGGCCAACGTCCTGACTTTC.

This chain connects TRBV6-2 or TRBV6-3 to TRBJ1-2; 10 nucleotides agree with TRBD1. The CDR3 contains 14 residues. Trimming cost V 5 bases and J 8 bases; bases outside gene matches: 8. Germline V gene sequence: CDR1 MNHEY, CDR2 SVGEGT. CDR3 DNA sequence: TGTGCCAGCAGTCATCTAGGGACAGGGGCAGGCTACACCTTC. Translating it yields CASSHLGTGAGYTF.

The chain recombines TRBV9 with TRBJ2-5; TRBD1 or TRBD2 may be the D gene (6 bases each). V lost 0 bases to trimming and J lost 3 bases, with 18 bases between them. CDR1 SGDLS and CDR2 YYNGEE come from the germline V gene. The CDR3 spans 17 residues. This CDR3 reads CASSVGGSGASKETQYF. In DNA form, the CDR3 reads TGTGCCAGCAGCGTAGGAGGATCGGGGGCGTCAAAAGAGACCCAGTACTTC. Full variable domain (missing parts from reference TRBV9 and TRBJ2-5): DSGVTQTPKHLITATGQRVTLRCSPRSGDLSVYWYQQSLDQGLQFLIQYYNGEERAKGNILERFSAQQFPDLHSELNLSSLELGDSALYFCASSVGGSGASKETQYFGPGTRLLVL.

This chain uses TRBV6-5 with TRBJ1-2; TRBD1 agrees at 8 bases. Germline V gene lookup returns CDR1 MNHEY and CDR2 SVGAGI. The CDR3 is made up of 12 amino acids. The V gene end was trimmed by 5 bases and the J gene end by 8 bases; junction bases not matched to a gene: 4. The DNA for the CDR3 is TGTGCCAGCAGTCCCGACAGGGGCGGCTACACCTTC. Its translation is CASSPDRGGYTF.

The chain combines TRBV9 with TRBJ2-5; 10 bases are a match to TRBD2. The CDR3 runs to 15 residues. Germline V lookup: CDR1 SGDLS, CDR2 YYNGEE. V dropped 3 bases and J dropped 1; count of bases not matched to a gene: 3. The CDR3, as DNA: TGTGCCAGCAGCGCATGGACTAGCGGCCAAGAGACCCAGTACTTC. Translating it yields CASSAWTSGQETQYF.

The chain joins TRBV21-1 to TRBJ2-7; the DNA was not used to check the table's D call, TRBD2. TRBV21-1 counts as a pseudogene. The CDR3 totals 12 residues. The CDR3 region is CASKRRSYEQYF. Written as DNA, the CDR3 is TGTGCCAGCAAGAGGCGTTCCTACGAGCAGTACTTC.

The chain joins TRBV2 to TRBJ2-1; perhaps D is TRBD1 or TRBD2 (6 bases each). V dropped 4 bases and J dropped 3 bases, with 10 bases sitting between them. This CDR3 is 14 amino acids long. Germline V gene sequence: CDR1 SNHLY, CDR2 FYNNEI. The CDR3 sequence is CASSAGAFYNEQFF. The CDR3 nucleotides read TGTGCCAGCAGTGCGGGGGCTTTCTACAATGAGCAGTTCTTC.

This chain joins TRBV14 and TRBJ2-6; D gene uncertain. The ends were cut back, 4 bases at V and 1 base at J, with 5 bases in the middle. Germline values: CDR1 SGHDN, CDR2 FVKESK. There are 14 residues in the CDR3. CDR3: CASSRSSGANVLTF. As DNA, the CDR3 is TGTGCCAGCAGCCGCTCTTCTGGGGCCAACGTCCTGACTTTC. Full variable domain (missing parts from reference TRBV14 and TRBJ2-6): EAGVTQFPSHSVIEKGQTVTLRCDPISGHDNLYWYRRVMGKEIKFLLHFVKESKQDESGMPNNRFLAERTGGTYSTLKVQPAELEDSGVYFCASSRSSGANVLTFGAGSRLTVL.

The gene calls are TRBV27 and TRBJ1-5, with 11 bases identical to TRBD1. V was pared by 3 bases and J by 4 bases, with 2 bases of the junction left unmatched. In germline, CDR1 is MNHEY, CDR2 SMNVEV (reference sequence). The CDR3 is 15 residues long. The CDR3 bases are TGTGCCAGCAGTTTGGGGACAGGGGGAAATCAGCCCCAGCATTTT. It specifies CASSLGTGGNQPQHF.

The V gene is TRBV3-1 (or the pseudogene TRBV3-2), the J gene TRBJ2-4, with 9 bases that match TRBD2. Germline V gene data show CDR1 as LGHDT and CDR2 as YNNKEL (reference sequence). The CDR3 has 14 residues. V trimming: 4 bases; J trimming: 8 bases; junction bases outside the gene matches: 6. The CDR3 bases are TGTGCCAGCAGCCTGAGCGGGGGGAGGGACATTCAGTACTTC. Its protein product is CASSLSGGRDIQYF.

The CDR3 here is CATSRDTGGWTEAFF. The CDR3 nucleotides are TGTGCCACCAGCAGAGACACAGGGGGTTGGACTGAAGCTTTCTTT. V is TRBV15 and J is TRBJ1-1; TRBD1 matches at 8 bases. Germline CDR1 LNHNV, CDR2 YYDKDF (reference sequence). The trim removed 0 bases at V and 5 bases at J, leaving 5 bases unmatched. The CDR3 length is 15 residues.

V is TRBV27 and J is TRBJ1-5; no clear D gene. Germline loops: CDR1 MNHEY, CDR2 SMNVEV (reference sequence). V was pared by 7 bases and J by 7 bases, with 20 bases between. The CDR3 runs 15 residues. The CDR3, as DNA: TGTGCCAGCACCCCCGGGTGGGGTCTAGGGCAGCCCCAGCATTTT. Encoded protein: CASTPGWGLGQPQHF.

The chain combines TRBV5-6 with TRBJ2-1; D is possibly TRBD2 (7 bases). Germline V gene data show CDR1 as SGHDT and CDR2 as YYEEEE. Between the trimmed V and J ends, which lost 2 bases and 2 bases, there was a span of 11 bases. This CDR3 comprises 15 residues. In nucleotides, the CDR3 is TGTGCCAGCAGCTTAGGGGGGGCCGCCTACAATGAGCAGTTCTTC. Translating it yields CASSLGGAAYNEQFF.

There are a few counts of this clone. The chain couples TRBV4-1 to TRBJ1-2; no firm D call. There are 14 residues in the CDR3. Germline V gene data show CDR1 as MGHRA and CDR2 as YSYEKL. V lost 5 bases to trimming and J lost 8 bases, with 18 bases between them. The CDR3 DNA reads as TGCGCCAGCAGCTACGGGCGCACCCCGGGGGGCTACACCTTC. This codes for CASSYGRTPGGYTF.

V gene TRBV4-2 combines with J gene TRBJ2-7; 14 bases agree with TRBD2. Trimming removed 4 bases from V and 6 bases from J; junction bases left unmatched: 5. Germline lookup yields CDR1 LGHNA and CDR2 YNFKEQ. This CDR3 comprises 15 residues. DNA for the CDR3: TGTGCCAGCAGCCGAGGGACTAGCGGGAGTCTCGAGCAGTACTTC. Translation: CASSRGTSGSLEQYF.

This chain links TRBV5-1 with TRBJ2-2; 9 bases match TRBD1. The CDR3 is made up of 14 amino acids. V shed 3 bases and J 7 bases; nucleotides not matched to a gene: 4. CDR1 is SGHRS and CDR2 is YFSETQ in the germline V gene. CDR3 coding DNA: TGCGCCAGCAGCTGGGACAGGGTGGACGGGGAGCTGTTTTTT. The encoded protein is CASSWDRVDGELFF.

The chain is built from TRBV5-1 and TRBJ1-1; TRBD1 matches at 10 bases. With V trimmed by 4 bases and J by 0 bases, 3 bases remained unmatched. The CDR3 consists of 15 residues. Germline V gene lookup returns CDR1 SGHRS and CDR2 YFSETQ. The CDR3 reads CASSAGTGVNTEAFF. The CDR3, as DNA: TGCGCCAGCAGCGCCGGGACAGGGGTGAACACTGAAGCTTTCTTT.

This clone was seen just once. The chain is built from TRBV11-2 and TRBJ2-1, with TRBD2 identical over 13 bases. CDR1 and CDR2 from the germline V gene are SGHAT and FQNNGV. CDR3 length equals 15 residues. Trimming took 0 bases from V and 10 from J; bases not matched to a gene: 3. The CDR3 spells CASSLEGLAGNEQFF. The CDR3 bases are TGTGCCAGCAGCTTAGAGGGACTAGCGGGGAACGAGCAGTTCTTC. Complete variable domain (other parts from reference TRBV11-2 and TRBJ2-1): EAGVAQSPRYKIIEKRQSVAFWCNPISGHATLYWYQQILGQGPKLLIQFQNNGVVDDSQLPKDRFSAERLKGVDSTLKIQPAKLEDSAVYLCASSLEGLAGNEQFFGPGTRLTVL.